The 2 T cell receptor beta chains reported below all come from one sample, sequenced in a study of T cells expressing NK-cell markers. TCRdb reprocessed the 5' RACE reads and stores each CDR3 protein as one record, lacking DNA. Its clone listing holds approximately 550,000 distinct CDR3 sequences. Sequencing input: blood T cells: a sorted CD56 or NKG2C T cell subset, CD4+ or CD8+ T cells, or bulk PBMC T cells (not recorded which). The receptor set was obtained from a man aged 18-30 years in good health.

The CDR3 protein is CASSIITASDEQFF. The chain joins TRBV19 to TRBJ2-1. This CDR3 comprises 14 residues. Germline V gene data show CDR1 as LNHDA and CDR2 as SQIVND (reference sequence).

The V and J genes are TRBV5-4 and TRBJ2-7; TCRdb's D call, TRBD1, is unchecked because there is no DNA. Germline assignment: CDR1 SGHNT and CDR2 YYREEE (reference sequence). This CDR3 is 13 amino acids long. CDR3 amino acids: CASSGGQDYEQYF.